What follows is one TCR beta chain and its context. This entry is derived from a study of cytomegalovirus exposure and HLA in healthy donors. The PCR employed 60 Vbeta primers together with 13 Jbeta primers. Some clones are missing from TCRdb's copy, which holds only in-frame ones; the method was immunoSEQ multiplex PCR. The sample features more than 45,000 clones, with more than 10% in its top ten. This CDR3 region has 14 residues. Germline V CDR1 and CDR2: MNHNS, SASEGT. Between the trimmed V and J ends, which lost 3 bases and 5 bases, there was a span of 11 bases. This chain joins TRBV6-1 and TRBJ1-5, with D tentatively TRBD1 (6 bases). The sequencing sample was made of PBMCs. This receptor was identified in a woman aged 25 to 45 in good health and CMV-seropositive. The CDR3 coding sequence is TGTGCCAGCAGTGAGCTACAGGGTGATCAGCCCCAGCATTTT. Protein sequence: CASSELQGDQPQHF.